What follows describes a single T cell receptor (beta chain). Its antigen remains unidentified. CDR3 length: 11 amino acids. V was cut by 4 bases and J by 4 bases, with 5 bases left in between. Germline CDR1 and CDR2: MNHEY and SVGAGI. Primers: 60 Vbeta forward and 13 Jbeta reverse. The authors' processing: An analysis that came later counted roughly 87 million unique TCR beta chains, roughly 11 million shared. Profiled with immunoSEQ multiplex PCR; TCRdb holds only in-frame clones, not every one. The DNA gave D and trimming, while V, J and clone size come from that table. The profile shows roughly 190,000 clones, 75% to 80% of them singletons. The sample is drawn from a study of cytomegalovirus exposure and HLA in healthy donors. Findings and caveats of the study: According to the study, 180 or so TCR beta chains were cytomegalovirus-associated.

Specimen: PBMCs. This rearrangement joins TRBV6-5 to TRBJ2-7; D remains unclear. This clonotype was obtained from a woman aged 25 to 39 in good health and CMV-seropositive. The CDR3 DNA reads as TGTGCCAGCAGTTCTGTGTACGAGCAGTACTTC. Encoded protein: CASSSVYEQYF.